This T cell receptor (beta chain) was obtained from a study of blood T cell repertoires in COVID-19. On the study more broadly: Acute-phase and convalescent COVID-19 samples originated in the United States, Italy and Spain. The analysed material was cDNA or gDNA that came from T cells, B-cell-depleted T cells, or PBMCs.

There are 16 residues in the CDR3. Germline V gene data show CDR1 as MNHEY and CDR2 as SMNVEV (reference sequence). V shed 6 bases, J shed 0 bases, and the junction held 5 bases outside the gene matches. Participant-given clinical history determined each cohort assignment. In the original analysis: Nucleated cell counts were estimated from reference gene primer amplification. Some clones are missing from TCRdb's copy, which holds only in-frame ones; the method was immunoSEQ multiplex PCR. V and J calls and clone size are copied from that table; D and trimming were computed from the DNA. This sample has roughly 240,000 clones, with about 91% found just once.

V usage is TRBV27 and J usage is TRBJ2-5; 12 bases map to TRBD2. The sequencing sample was made of PBMCs or T cells enriched from blood (not recorded which). The source of this sequence is a woman aged 25 to 45 with acute COVID-19. CDR3 in amino acids: CASSTTSGGYQETQYF. The CDR3 coding sequence is TGTGCCAGCAGCACGACTAGCGGGGGCTACCAAGAGACCCAGTACTTC.